Each of the 5 T cell receptor beta chains below was sequenced from the same sample in a study of T cells after yellow fever vaccination. TCRdb itself ran the 5' RACE reads through MiXCR, one entry per CDR3 protein. The table shows under 550,000 distinct CDR3 sequences, with less than 25% occurring only once. The sequences come from PBMCs, collected 20 to 25 days after the first yellow fever vaccination. These receptors all come from a young man who received the YFV17D yellow fever vaccine.

This clonotype was detected only a few times. V usage is TRBV2 and J usage is TRBJ2-5; TRBD2 matches at 8 bases. J lost 4 bases, V lost 6 bases, and 7 bases had no gene match. Germline V gene sequence: CDR1 SNHLY, CDR2 FYNNEI. CDR3 length: 14 residues. The CDR3 sequence is CASSKHSGAETQYF. DNA for the CDR3: TGTGCCAGCAGCAAACATAGCGGGGCAGAGACCCAGTACTTC.

This clonotype was counted at least ten times. V gene TRBV7-2 combines with J gene TRBJ1-2; possible D gene TRBD1, 6 bases. The CDR3 runs 17 residues. Trimming took off 2 bases at V and 0 bases at J, with 16 bases between the two ends. Germline V gives CDR1 SGHTA, CDR2 FQGNSA. The DNA for the CDR3 is TGTGCCAGCAGCTTAAATCCAACAGGGTTCGCTAACTATGGCTACACCTTC. Its protein product is CASSLNPTGFANYGYTF.

This clonotype was seen only a few times. The chain has TRBV29-1 and TRBJ2-4; the match to TRBD1 covers 8 bases. The trim removed 7 bases at V and 1 base at J, leaving 3 bases unmatched. CDR1 SQVTM and CDR2 ANQGSEA come from the germline V gene. This CDR3 contains 13 residues. The CDR3 sequence is CSATGEAKNIQYF. DNA for the CDR3: TGCAGCGCGACAGGGGAGGCCAAAAACATTCAGTACTTC.

This clonotype was seen repeatedly, ten times or more. V gene TRBV7-2 combines with J gene TRBJ2-2; D call uncertain. This CDR3 comprises 15 residues. Germline values: CDR1 SGHTA, CDR2 FQGNSA. V gave up 1 base and J gave up 2 bases, with 8 bases separating them. DNA of the CDR3: TGTGCCAGCAGCTTAGTAGGCAGAAACACCGGGGAGCTGTTTTTT. Translation: CASSLVGRNTGELFF. Supplemented by reference TRBV7-2 and TRBJ2-2, the full variable domain reads GAGVSQSPSNKVTEKGKDVELRCDPISGHTALYWYRQSLGQGLEFLIYFQGNSAPDKSGLPSDRFSAERTGGSVSTLTIQRTQQEDSAVYLCASSLVGRNTGELFFGEGSRLTVL.

V is TRBV6-4 and J is TRBJ2-3; D is perhaps TRBD2 (6 bases). This CDR3 has 14 residues. The germline V and J ends were trimmed by 5 bases and 4 bases, with 13 bases remaining between them. Looked up from germline, CDR1 is MRHNA and CDR2 is SNTAGT. The CDR3 DNA reads TGTGCCAGCAGTTCGCGGAGGGGCGCAGATACGCAGTATTTT. Its translation: CASSSRRGADTQYF.